The clone carrying this T cell receptor (beta chain) was detected only a few times. Only in-frame clones appear in the TCRdb table, and some are missing; sequencing was by immunoSEQ multiplex PCR. The sample includes about 55,000 clones, 60% to 80% of them seen just once. The data stem from a study of OX40 agonist ivuxolimab in advanced cancers. About the study: Patients were treated with ivuxolimab, an agonistic anti-OX40 (CD134) antibody.

V lost 4 bases, J lost 10 bases, and 14 bases lay in between. Germline V CDR1 and CDR2: LNHDA, SQIVND (reference sequence). The CDR3 is 13 amino acids. The sequence was collected from an adult with an advanced solid tumor such as melanoma, head and neck, liver or kidney cancer. The sample in question was CD4+ or CD8+ T cells sorted from blood, obtained in a trial of the OX40 agonist ivuxolimab. J is TRBJ2-1 and V is TRBV19; D could derive from TRBD1 or TRBD2 (5 bases each). The CDR3 DNA follows: TGTGCCAGTAGTACCGACTTCGAGGGGGAGCAGTTCTTC. Its translation: CASSTDFEGEQFF.